These 5 T cell receptor beta chains came from one sample sequenced in a study of memory CD4+ T cells and cytomegalovirus serostatus. Single viable CD3+CD4+CD8-CD45RO+ cells were sorted as the memory CD4+ T cells. Method: immunoSEQ multiplex PCR; TCRdb's copy keeps in-frame clones and lacks some. The data show about 96,000 clones, over 70% seen once. What was sequenced was memory CD4+ T cells from blood. These TCRs come from an adult in good health and CMV-seropositive.

The gene calls are TRBV10-1 and TRBJ2-1; D possibly corresponds to TRBD1 (5 bases). CDR1 and CDR2 from the germline V gene are WNHNN and SYGVQD (reference sequence). The CDR3 runs 13 residues. Trimming took 6 bases from V and 3 from J, leaving 9 bases between them. CDR3 protein: CASSGQVYNEQFF. The DNA of the CDR3 is TGCGCCAGCAGCGGACAAGTCTACAATGAGCAGTTCTTC.

As to this clone: The conserved final phenylalanine or tryptophan is absent from the CDR3, which likely points to a read error. This sequence joins TRBV6-6 and TRBJ2-4, with TRBD2 matching over 7 bases. The germline gives CDR1 MNHNY, CDR2 SVGAGI (reference sequence). Trimming at V came to 3 bases and at J to 8 bases, leaving 7 bases not matched to a gene. The CDR3 runs to 14 residues. This CDR3 is CASSYGQGGDIQYL. The CDR3 DNA follows: TGTGCCAGCAGTTATGGGCAGGGAGGGGACATTCAGTACCTC.

The genes are TRBV21-1 and TRBJ2-5; TRBD2 is the table's D call and was not checked against the DNA. TRBV21-1 is a recognized pseudogene. This CDR3 spans 12 amino acids. The CDR3 loop is CASSIYQETQYF. CDR3 nucleotide sequence: TGTGCCAGCAGCATCTACCAAGAGACCCAGTACTTC.

This clone has just one count. The chain is built from TRBV28 and TRBJ2-7; D not certain. Trimming cost V 3 bases and J 1 base, with 10 bases left between them. Germline CDR1 is MDHEN and CDR2 is SYDVKM. There are 14 residues in the CDR3. CDR3 region: CASSFLAGSYEQYF. In DNA form, the CDR3 reads TGTGCCAGCAGTTTTTTGGCCGGTTCCTACGAGCAGTACTTC. Variable domain in full (rest from reference TRBV28 and TRBJ2-7): DVKVTQSSRYLVKRTGEKVFLECVQDMDHENMFWYRQDPGLGLRLIYFSYDVKMKEKGDIPEGYSVSREKKERFSLILESASTNQTSMYLCASSFLAGSYEQYFGPGTRLTVT.

This clone was seen a handful of times. V and J are TRBV5-1 and TRBJ2-7, with 7 bases aligning to TRBD1. In germline, CDR1 is SGHRS, CDR2 YFSETQ. The junction had 5 bases not matched to a gene; V was cut back by 5 bases and J by 0 bases. This CDR3 region has 14 residues. This chain's CDR3 is CASSLQGSSYEQYF. The DNA for the CDR3 is TGCGCCAGCAGTCTACAGGGGAGCTCCTACGAGCAGTACTTC.